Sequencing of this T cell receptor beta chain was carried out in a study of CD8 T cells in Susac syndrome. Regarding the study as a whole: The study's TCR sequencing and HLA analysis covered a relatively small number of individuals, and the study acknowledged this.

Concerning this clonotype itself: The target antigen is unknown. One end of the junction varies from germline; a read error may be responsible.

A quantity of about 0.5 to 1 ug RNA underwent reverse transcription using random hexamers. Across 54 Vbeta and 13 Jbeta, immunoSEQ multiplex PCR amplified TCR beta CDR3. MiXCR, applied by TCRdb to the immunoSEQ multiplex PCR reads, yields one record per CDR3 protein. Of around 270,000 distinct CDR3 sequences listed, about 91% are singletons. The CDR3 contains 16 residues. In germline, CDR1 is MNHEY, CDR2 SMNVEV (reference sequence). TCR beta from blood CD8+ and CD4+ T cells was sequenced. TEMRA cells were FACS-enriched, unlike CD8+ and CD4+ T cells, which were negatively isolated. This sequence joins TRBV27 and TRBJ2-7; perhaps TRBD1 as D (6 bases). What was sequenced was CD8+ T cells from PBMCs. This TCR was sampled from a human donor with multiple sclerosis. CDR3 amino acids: CASRPNPPGHVYERYF. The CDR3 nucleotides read TGTGCCAGCAGACCTAACCCTCCGGGACACGTCTACGAGCGGTACTTC.